The entry below gives a single TCR beta chain sequence along with its context. Its antigen is as yet unknown. The data derive from a study of post-analysis software for immune sequencing data. Study-wide results and limits: Among a few TRBV segments more frequent in patients than controls were TRBV5-6, TRBV5-1 and TRBV20-1.

CDR1 and CDR2 from the germline V gene are DFQATT and SNEGSKA (reference sequence). The CDR3 contains 15 residues. Incorporated into the TCR beta cDNA libraries were unique molecular identifiers, which served to reduce PCR and sequencing biases. Input amounts of about 0.95 to 10 million T cells were used. These gave approximately 500,000 cDNA molecules, so each molecule approximated one T cell. Each CDR3 protein gets one entry after TCRdb re-called the PCR reads with MiXCR. The sample consists of about 540,000 distinct CDR3 sequences, around 36% of them appearing once. The chain couples TRBV20-1 to TRBJ2-7; 7 positions match TRBD2. The end of the DNA is better explained by TRBJ2-5, so the J call may be wrong. The sequencing sample was made of blood. The sequence came from a girl aged 2 to 17 with multiple sclerosis. The CDR3 DNA reads TGCAGTGCCGCCCTCGTAGCTAGCGGCTTAGAGACCCAGTACTTC. The encoded protein is CSAALVASGLETQYF.